Presented here are 5 T cell receptor beta chains from one specimen sequenced in a study of cytomegalovirus exposure and HLA in healthy donors. PCR involved 60 Vbeta and 13 Jbeta primers. Using immunoSEQ multiplex PCR, the repertoire was profiled, and TCRdb retains in-frame clones only, with some absent. The table records 150,000 to 200,000 clones, about an eighth of them present only once. The sequenced sample was PBMCs. Receptor source: a man in his fifties in good health and CMV-seropositive.

This clone was observed many times. The CDR3 sequence is CASSENRGDGYTF. CDR3 bases: TGCGCCAGCAGTGAAAACAGGGGTGATGGCTACACCTTC. The chain joins TRBV10-1 to TRBJ1-2; 7 bases agree with TRBD1. The CDR3 runs to 13 residues. Losses at the gene ends were 3 bases for V and 6 bases for J; bases not matched to a gene: 4. Germline V lookup: CDR1 WNHNN, CDR2 SYGVQD (reference sequence).

The J gene is TRBJ2-1, the V gene TRBV1; the DNA was not compared with TRBD1, the D call given in the table. TRBV1 is a recognized pseudogene. The CDR3 length is 15 residues. CDR3 DNA: TGCACCAGCAGCCAAGCACAGGTGACCTACAATGAGCAGTTCTTC. Translation gives CTSSQAQVTYNEQFF.

This clone has just a few counts. The chain is built from TRBV5-4 and TRBJ2-5, with 11 bases that match TRBD2. Trimming took 5 bases from V and 5 from J; bases not matched to a gene: 8. The CDR3 is made up of 15 amino acids. Germline V gene data show CDR1 as SGHNT and CDR2 as YYREEE (reference sequence). In nucleotides, the CDR3 is TGTGCCAGCAGGCTAGCGGGGGGCCCCCGGGAGACCCAGTACTTC. Residues: CASRLAGGPRETQYF.

CDR3 nucleotides: TGCGCCAGCAGCCCCCGGGACAGGGTAGAGACCCAGTACTTC. Translated, it gives CASSPRDRVETQYF. This chain connects TRBV5-1 to TRBJ2-5; 9 bases are a match to TRBD1. The CDR3 consists of 14 residues. The V and J ends lost 4 bases and 4 bases, in that order; junction bases with no gene match: 5. Per germline, CDR1 SGHRS and CDR2 YFSETQ.

The chain has TRBV5-1 and TRBJ1-1, with TRBD1 identical over 8 bases. Germline CDR1 and CDR2: SGHRS and YFSETQ. This CDR3 is 14 amino acids long. Germline trimming cut 4 bases from V and 4 bases from J; bases unmatched to any gene: 6. The CDR3 loop reads CASSADRGGTEAFF. The CDR3 DNA follows: TGCGCCAGCAGCGCAGACAGGGGAGGCACTGAAGCTTTCTTT.